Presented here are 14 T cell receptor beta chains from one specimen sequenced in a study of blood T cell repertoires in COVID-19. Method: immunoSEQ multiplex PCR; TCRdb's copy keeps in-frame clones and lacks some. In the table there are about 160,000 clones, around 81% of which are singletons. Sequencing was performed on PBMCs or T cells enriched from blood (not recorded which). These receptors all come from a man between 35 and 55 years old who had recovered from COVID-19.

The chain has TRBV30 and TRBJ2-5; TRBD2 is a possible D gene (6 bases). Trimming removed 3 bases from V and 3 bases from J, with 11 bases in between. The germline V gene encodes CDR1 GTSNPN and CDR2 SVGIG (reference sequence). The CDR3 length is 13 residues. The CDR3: CAWSTGDKETQYF. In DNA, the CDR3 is TGTGCCTGGAGCACGGGGGATAAAGAGACCCAGTACTTC.

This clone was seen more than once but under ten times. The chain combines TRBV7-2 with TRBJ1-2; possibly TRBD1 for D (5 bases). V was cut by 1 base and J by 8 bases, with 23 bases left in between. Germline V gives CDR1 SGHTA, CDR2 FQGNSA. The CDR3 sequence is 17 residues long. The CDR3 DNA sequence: TGTGCCAGCAGCTTAGGTGGGGGGTTGCCGTCGATGGAGGGCTACACCTTC. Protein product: CASSLGGGLPSMEGYTF.

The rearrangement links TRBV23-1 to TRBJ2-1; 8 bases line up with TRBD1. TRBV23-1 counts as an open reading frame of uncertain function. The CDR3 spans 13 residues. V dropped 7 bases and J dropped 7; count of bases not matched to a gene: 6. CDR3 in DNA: TGCGCCAGCACGCAGGGGGCGGGAAATGAGCAGTTCTTC. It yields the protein CASTQGAGNEQFF.

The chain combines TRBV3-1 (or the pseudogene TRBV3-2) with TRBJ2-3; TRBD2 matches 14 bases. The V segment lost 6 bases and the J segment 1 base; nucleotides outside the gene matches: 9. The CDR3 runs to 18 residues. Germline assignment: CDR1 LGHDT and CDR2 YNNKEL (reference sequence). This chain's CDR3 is CASSRGTSGGWGTDTQYF. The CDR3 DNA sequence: TGTGCCAGCAGTAGGGGGACTAGCGGGGGATGGGGCACAGATACGCAGTATTTT.

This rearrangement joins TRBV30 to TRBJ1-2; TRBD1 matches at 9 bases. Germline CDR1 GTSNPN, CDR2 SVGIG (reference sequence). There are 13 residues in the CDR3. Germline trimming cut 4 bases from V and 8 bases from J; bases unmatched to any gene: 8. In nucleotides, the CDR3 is TGTGCCTGGACCAGGGACAGGGACTGGGGCTACACCTTC. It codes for CAWTRDRDWGYTF.

This CDR3 reads CATSRKSPVRYEQFF. The CDR3 nucleotides read TGTGCCACCAGCAGAAAAAGCCCTGTTCGGTATGAGCAGTTCTTC. This chain links TRBV15 with TRBJ2-1; D remains unclear. The V gene's germline CDR1 is LNHNV and CDR2 YYDKDF (reference sequence). The CDR3 has 15 residues. The germline V and J ends were trimmed by 2 bases and 8 bases, with 16 bases remaining between them.

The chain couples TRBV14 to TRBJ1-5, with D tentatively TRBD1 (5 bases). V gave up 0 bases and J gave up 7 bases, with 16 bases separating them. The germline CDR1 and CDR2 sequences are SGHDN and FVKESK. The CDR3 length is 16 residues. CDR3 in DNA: TGTGCCAGCAGCCAAGAGGCGGAGGGGAACAGACAGCCCCAGCATTTT. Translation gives CASSQEAEGNRQPQHF.

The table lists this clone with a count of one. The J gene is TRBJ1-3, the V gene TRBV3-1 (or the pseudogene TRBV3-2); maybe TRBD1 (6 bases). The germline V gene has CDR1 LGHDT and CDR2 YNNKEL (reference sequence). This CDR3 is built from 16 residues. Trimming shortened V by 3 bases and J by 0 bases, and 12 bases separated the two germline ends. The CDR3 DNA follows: TGTGCCAGCAGCCACGGACAGCCCGCCTCTGGAAACACCATATATTTT. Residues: CASSHGQPASGNTIYF.

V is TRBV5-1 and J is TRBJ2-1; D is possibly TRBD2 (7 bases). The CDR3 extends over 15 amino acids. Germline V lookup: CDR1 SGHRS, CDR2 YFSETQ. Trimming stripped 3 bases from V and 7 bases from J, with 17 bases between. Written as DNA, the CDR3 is TGCGCCAGCAGCTCCTCGGGGGCGGGGGCGAATGAGCAGTTCTTC. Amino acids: CASSSSGAGANEQFF.

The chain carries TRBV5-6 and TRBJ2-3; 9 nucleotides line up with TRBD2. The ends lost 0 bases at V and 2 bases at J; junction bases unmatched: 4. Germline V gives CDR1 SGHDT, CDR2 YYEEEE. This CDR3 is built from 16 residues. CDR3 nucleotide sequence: TGTGCCAGCAGCTTGGTAGCGGGGGAGATCACAGATACGCAGTATTTT. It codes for CASSLVAGEITDTQYF. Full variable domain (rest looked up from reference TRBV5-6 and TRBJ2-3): DAGVTQSPTHLIKTRGQQVTLRCSPKSGHDTVSWYQQALGQGPQFIFQYYEEEERQRGNFPDRFSGHQFPNYSSELNVNALLLGDSALYLCASSLVAGEITDTQYFGPGTRLTVL.

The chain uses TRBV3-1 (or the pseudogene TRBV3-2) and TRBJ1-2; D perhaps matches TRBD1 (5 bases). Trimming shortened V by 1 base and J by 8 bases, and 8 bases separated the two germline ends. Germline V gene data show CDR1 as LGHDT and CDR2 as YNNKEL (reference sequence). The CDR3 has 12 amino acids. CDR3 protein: CASSQVTGGYTF. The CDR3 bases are TGTGCCAGCAGCCAAGTAACAGGCGGCTACACCTTC.

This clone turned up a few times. CDR3 DNA: TGCGCCAGCAGCTTACAGGGGAGTGTTCAGGAGACCCAGTACTTC. Its translation is CASSLQGSVQETQYF. The rearrangement uses TRBV5-1 and TRBJ2-5; 7 bases fit TRBD1. The CDR3 has 15 amino acids. V was pared by 2 bases and J by 5 bases, with 9 bases of the junction left unmatched. Per the germline V gene, CDR1 is SGHRS and CDR2 is YFSETQ.

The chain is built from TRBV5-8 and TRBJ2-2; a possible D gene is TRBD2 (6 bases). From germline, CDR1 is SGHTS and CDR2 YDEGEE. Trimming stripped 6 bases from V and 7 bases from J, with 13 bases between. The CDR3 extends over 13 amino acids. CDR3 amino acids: CASTPRAGGELFF. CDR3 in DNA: TGTGCCAGCACCCCCCGAGCGGGCGGGGAGCTGTTTTTT.

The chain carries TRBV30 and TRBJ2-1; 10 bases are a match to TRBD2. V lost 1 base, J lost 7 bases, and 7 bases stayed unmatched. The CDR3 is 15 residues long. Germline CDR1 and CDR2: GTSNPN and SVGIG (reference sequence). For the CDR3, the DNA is TGTGCCTGGAGTGGGACTAGCGGTTACGGGAATGAGCAGTTCTTC. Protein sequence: CAWSGTSGYGNEQFF.